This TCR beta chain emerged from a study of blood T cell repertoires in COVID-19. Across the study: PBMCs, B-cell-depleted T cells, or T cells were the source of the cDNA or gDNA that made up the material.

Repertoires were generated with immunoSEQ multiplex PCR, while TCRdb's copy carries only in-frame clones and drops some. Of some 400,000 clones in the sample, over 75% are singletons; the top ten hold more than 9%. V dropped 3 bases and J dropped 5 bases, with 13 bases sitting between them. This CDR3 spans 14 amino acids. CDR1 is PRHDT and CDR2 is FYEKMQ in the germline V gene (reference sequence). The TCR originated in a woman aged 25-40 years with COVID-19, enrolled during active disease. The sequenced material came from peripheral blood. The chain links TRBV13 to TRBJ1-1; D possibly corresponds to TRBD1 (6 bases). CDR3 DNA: TGTGCCAGCAGCTTGGGGGCAAGGAAGACTGAAGCTTTCTTT. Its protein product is CASSLGARKTEAFF.